Below are 14 T cell receptor beta chains sequenced from a single sample in a study of regulatory T cells in long-lasting Graves disease. Investigators prepared the TCR beta libraries by applying iRepertoire HTBI primers and Arm-PCR of CDR3 regions. One entry per CDR3 protein, called by TCRdb with MiXCR from the multiplex PCR reads. Found here are 620,000 or so distinct CDR3 sequences, roughly 16% of them singletons; the top ten hold about 20%. Time point of the sample: newly diagnosed GD, antithyroid drugs for less than 3 months. PBMC RNA was the source of the TCR library. These same records also appear under a second study, on T cells in Graves' hyperthyroidism and ophthalmopathy.

The sample here was peripheral blood mononuclear cells (PBMCs), taken at new diagnosis, from a patient treated with antithyroid drugs. All receptors derive from a woman aged 30 to 39 with Graves disease.

This clonotype was picked up a small number of times. This chain joins TRBV20-1 and TRBJ1-2; 11 bases fit TRBD1. Trimming cost V 0 bases and J 7 bases; bases outside gene matches: 7. This CDR3 spans 15 amino acids. Germline V gene sequence: CDR1 DFQATT, CDR2 SNEGSKA (reference sequence). This chain's CDR3 is CSARDMGQGGRGYTF. In DNA form, the CDR3 reads TGCAGTGCTAGAGATATGGGACAGGGGGGACGTGGCTACACCTTC.

Many counts were recorded for this clonotype. The V gene is TRBV2, the J gene TRBJ1-2, with unresolved D. V was pared by 3 bases and J by 1 base, with 12 bases between. CDR1 is SNHLY, CDR2 FYNNEI, per germline. The CDR3 spans 15 residues. The CDR3 sequence is CASSDGFGLNYGYTF. CDR3 DNA sequence: TGTGCCAGCAGTGATGGGTTCGGGCTTAACTATGGCTACACCTTC.

This clonotype was observed many times. The gene calls are TRBV28 and TRBJ1-2; 10 bases map to TRBD1. The CDR3 length is 16 residues. Unmatched junction bases numbered 7, after V lost 4 bases and J lost 2 bases. In germline, CDR1 is MDHEN, CDR2 SYDVKM. The CDR3 spells CASSSYSTGGNYGYTF. The CDR3 DNA follows: TGTGCCAGCAGTTCCTATTCGACAGGGGGCAACTATGGCTACACCTTC.

This clonotype was seen at least ten times. This sequence joins TRBV5-1 and TRBJ1-1, with D perhaps TRBD1 (6 bases). Germline assignment: CDR1 SGHRS and CDR2 YFSETQ. CDR3 length: 13 amino acids. Trimming cost V 8 bases and J 3 bases, with 14 bases left between them. CDR3 bases: TGCGCCAGTAGGACAGTGTCGTACACTGAAGCTTTCTTT. Its protein is CASRTVSYTEAFF. The complete variable domain, with remaining parts taken from reference TRBV5-1 and TRBJ1-1, reads KAGVTQTPRYLIKTRGQQVTLSCSPISGHRSVSWYQQTPGQGLQFLFEYFSETQRNKGNFPGRFSGRQFSNSRSEMNVSTLELGDSALYLCASRTVSYTEAFFGQGTRLTVV.

This clonotype was counted ten times or more. This rearrangement joins TRBV20-1 to TRBJ1-1; a possible D gene is TRBD1 (6 bases). Per the germline V gene, CDR1 is DFQATT and CDR2 is SNEGSKA (reference sequence). This CDR3 has 15 residues. V lost 6 bases and J lost 8, with 25 bases in between. In nucleotides, the CDR3 is TGCAGTGCCCAAGGACAGATTGGGGCACTGAAGGAAGCTTTCTTT. Amino acid sequence: CSAQGQIGALKEAFF.

The chain recombines TRBV6-2 or TRBV6-3 with TRBJ2-2, with 8 positions matching TRBD2. Germline V gene data show CDR1 as MNHEY and CDR2 as SVGEGT. Losses at the gene ends were 2 bases for V and 2 bases for J; bases not matched to a gene: 7. This CDR3 is 17 amino acids long. CDR3 in amino acids: CASSYHTGTRNTGELFF. CDR3 bases: TGTGCCAGCAGTTACCACACCGGGACTAGAAACACCGGGGAGCTGTTTTTT.

In this sample, this clonotype turned up many times. This chain connects TRBV12-3 or TRBV12-4 to TRBJ2-1; no definite D call. With 6 bases removed from V and 3 bases from J, the gap between germline ends came to 6 bases. This CDR3 contains 12 residues. CDR3 in amino acids: CASRSRYNEQFF. Here the CDR3 DNA reads TGTGCCAGCAGATCTCGCTACAATGAGCAGTTCTTC.

To note about this clonotype: A read error may explain this, as a much larger clone is one base away. This CDR3 fails to terminate in the conserved phenylalanine or tryptophan, so it likely reflects a read error. The V call is TRBV28, the J call TRBJ1-2; D might be TRBD1 (5 bases). CDR3 size: 12 residues. Germline-derived CDR1 and CDR2 are MDHEN and SYDVKM. V lost 4 bases and J 9 bases, leaving 12 bases between the germline ends. The CDR3 DNA reads as TGTGCCAGCAGTTCCCAGGGCCAGAGCTACACCTCC. This encodes CASSSQGQSYTS.

Concerning this clonotype itself: This may be a read error: a much more frequent sequence differs by one nucleotide. The chain employs TRBV11-2 and TRBJ1-6; unclear D gene. Germline V lookup: CDR1 SGHAT, CDR2 FQNNGV. The ends were cut back, 1 base at V and 7 bases at J, with 11 bases in the middle. The CDR3 is made up of 15 amino acids. The CDR3 loop reads CASSLGLSVNSPLHF. Written as DNA, the CDR3 is TGTGCCAGCAGCTTAGGGCTTAGCGTGAATTCACCCCTCCACTTT.

This clonotype was picked up many times. The V call is TRBV6-5, the J call TRBJ2-1; D remains ambiguous. Trimming cost V 0 bases and J 6 bases, with 9 bases left between them. The CDR3 sequence is 14 residues long. Germline V CDR1 and CDR2: MNHEY, SVGAGI. In DNA form, the CDR3 reads TGTGCCAGCAGTTACTCACGCGCTACCAATGAGCAGTTCTTC. This sequence encodes CASSYSRATNEQFF.

J is TRBJ2-1 and V is TRBV10-3, with TRBD1 identical over 9 bases. The CDR3 runs 15 residues. Trimming at V came to 6 bases and at J to 1 base, leaving 4 bases not matched to a gene. In germline, CDR1 is ENHRY, CDR2 SYGVKD. CDR3 coding DNA: TGTGCCATCAGGGAAGGACAGGGGTCCTACAATGAGCAGTTCTTC. Translation gives CAIREGQGSYNEQFF.

This clonotype was counted many times. J is TRBJ2-7 and V is TRBV28; a possible D gene is TRBD1 (6 bases). CDR1 MDHEN and CDR2 SYDVKM come from the germline V gene. Trimming removed 7 bases at V and 1 base at J, with 14 bases between. The CDR3 runs 14 residues. The CDR3 bases are TGTGCCAGCAATTCCCAGGGGAGTTCCTACGAGCAGTACTTC. This encodes CASNSQGSSYEQYF.

The V call is TRBV6-1, the J call TRBJ2-7; D may be TRBD2 (5 bases). Germline CDR1 is MNHNS and CDR2 is SASEGT. This CDR3 spans 14 amino acids. V was shortened by 6 bases and J by 1 base, with 13 bases between the two germline ends. This chain's CDR3 is CASRRGISSYEQYF. CDR3 coding DNA: TGTGCCAGCAGGCGAGGGATTTCGTCCTACGAGCAGTACTTC.

A few counts support this clonotype. J is TRBJ2-7 and V is TRBV12-3 or TRBV12-4; D gene uncertain. Trimming cost V 7 bases and J 1 base, with 11 bases left between them. This CDR3 has 13 residues. The CDR3 spells CASIRAGSYEQYF. CDR3 bases: TGTGCCAGCATTCGGGCCGGTTCCTACGAGCAGTACTTC.